This record covers a single TCR beta chain. Its antigen is not known. Arm-PCR of CDR3 regions with iRepertoire HTBI primers generated TCR beta libraries. In the original processing: Across the samples, identification revealed 55 to 80 TRBV and roughly 13 TRBJ segments. TCRdb reprocessed the multiplex PCR reads via MiXCR and lists one record per CDR3 protein. What appears here as the V and J calls and clone size reflects TCRdb's work, not the paper's. The profile shows roughly 490,000 distinct CDR3 sequences, approximately 23% of them singletons. As to time point: persistent/refractory GD, antithyroid drugs over 5 years with positive TRAb. Scientists built the TCR library using RNA that was extracted from PBMCs. The J segment lost 4 bases and the V segment lost 10 bases, leaving 10 bases of the junction unmatched. The CDR3 totals 14 residues. The germline V gene has CDR1 MNHEY and CDR2 SMNVEV (reference sequence).

The entry originates in a study of regulatory T cells in long-lasting Graves disease. Regarding the study as a whole: Persistent disease preferred TRBV28, TRBJ1-2 and TRBJ2-5.

The V gene is TRBV27, the J gene TRBJ2-7; 10 bases are a match to TRBD2. Source: peripheral blood mononuclear cells (PBMCs), taken when the disease was refractory, from a patient treated with antithyroid drugs. The TCR originated in a female donor with Graves disease. CDR3 amino acids: CATTRLAGRYEQYF. Written as DNA, the CDR3 is TGTGCCACCACCAGACTAGCGGGTCGATACGAGCAGTACTTC.